The table lists the clone carrying this T cell receptor beta chain with a few counts. The TCR alpha and TCR beta cDNA libraries, bearing sample barcodes and UMIs, were generated by 5'RACE using constant-segment primers. TCRdb called the 5' RACE reads again in MiXCR, with one record for every CDR3 protein. This sample has around 530,000 distinct CDR3 sequences; roughly a fifth occur once, and the top ten carry approximately 8.4%. The data belong to a study of T-cell memory formation after mild COVID-19. Germline V gene data show CDR1 as MDHEN and CDR2 as SYDVKM. V was cut by 5 bases and J by 9 bases, with 8 bases left in between. This CDR3 is 11 amino acids long.

The clonotype comes from an adult woman who had mild COVID-19 (a few samples of this study predate the infection). Cell type and time point are not known. The specimen sequenced was PBMCs or a T cell subset sorted from them (not recorded which). The V and J genes are TRBV28 and TRBJ2-1; D is uncertain. CDR3 sequence reads: CASSPTREQFF. The CDR3 DNA reads as TGTGCCAGCAGTCCTACCCGTGAGCAGTTCTTC.